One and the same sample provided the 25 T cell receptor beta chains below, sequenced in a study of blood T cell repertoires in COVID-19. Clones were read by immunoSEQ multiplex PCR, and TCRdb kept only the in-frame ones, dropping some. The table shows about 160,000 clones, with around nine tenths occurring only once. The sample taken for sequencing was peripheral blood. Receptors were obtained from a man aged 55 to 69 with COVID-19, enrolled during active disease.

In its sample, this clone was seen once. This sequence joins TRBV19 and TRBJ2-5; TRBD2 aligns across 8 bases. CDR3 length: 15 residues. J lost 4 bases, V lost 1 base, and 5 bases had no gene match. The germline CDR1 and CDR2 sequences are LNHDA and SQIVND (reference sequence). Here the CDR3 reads CASSIGAGAGETQYF. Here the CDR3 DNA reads TGTGCCAGTAGTATAGGAGCGGGGGCTGGAGAGACCCAGTACTTC.

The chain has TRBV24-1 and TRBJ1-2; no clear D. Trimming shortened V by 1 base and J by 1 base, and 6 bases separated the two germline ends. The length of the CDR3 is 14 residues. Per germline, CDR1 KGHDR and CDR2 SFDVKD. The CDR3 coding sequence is TGTGCCACCAGTGATTTTACGGTTAACTATGGCTACACCTTC. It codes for CATSDFTVNYGYTF.

The CDR3 loop reads CASSPPARGGSGNTIYF. CDR3 coding DNA: TGTGCCAGCTCACCACCGGCCCGGGGGGGCTCTGGAAACACCATATATTTT. This chain joins TRBV18 and TRBJ1-3, with D maybe TRBD1 (5 bases). The V end lost 0 bases, the J end lost 0 bases, and 12 bases lay between the germline ends. The CDR3 sequence is 17 residues long. The germline V gene encodes CDR1 KGHSH and CDR2 LQKENI.

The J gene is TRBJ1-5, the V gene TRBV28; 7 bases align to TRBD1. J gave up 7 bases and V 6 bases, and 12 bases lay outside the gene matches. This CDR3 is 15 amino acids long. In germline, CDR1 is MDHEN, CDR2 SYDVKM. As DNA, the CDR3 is TGTGCCAGCAGAAACCCGACAGGGCAGATCCAGCCCCAGCATTTT. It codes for CASRNPTGQIQPQHF.

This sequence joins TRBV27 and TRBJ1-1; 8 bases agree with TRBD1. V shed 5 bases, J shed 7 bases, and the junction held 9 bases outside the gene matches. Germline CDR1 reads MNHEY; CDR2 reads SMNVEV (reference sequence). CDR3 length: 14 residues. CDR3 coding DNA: TGTGCCAGCAGTCGAGGCGCGGACAGGGTTGAAGCTTTCTTT. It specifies CASSRGADRVEAFF.

The CDR3 spells CASSLTPLGTNYGYTF. For the CDR3, the DNA is TGTGCCAGCAGCTTAACCCCCCTCGGGACAAATTATGGCTACACCTTC. The chain is built from TRBV7-9 and TRBJ1-2, with D perhaps TRBD1 (6 bases). This CDR3 comprises 16 residues. V lost 2 bases to trimming and J lost 5 bases, with 18 bases between them. Germline lookup yields CDR1 SEHNR and CDR2 FQNEAQ (reference sequence). Drawing the rest from reference TRBV7-9 and TRBJ1-2, the complete variable domain is DTGVSQNPRHKITKRGQNVTFRCDPISEHNRLYWYRQTLGQGPEFLTYFQNEAQLEKSRLLSDRFSAERPKGSFSTLEIQRTEQGDSAMYLCASSLTPLGTNYGYTFGSGTRLTVV.

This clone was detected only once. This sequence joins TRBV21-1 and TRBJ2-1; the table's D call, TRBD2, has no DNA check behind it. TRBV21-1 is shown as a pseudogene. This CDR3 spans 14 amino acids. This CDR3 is CASSNEEGRDEQFF. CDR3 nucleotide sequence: TGTGCCAGCAGCAATGAGGAGGGCCGGGATGAGCAGTTCTTC.

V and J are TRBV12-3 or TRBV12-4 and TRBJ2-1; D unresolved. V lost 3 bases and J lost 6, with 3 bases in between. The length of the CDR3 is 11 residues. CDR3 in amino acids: CASSFSNEQFF. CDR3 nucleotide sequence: TGTGCCAGCAGTTTTAGCAATGAGCAGTTCTTC.

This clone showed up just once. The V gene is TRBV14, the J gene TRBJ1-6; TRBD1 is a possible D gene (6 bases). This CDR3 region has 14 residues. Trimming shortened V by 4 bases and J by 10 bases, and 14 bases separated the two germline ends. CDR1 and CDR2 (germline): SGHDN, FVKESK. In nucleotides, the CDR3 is TGTGCCAGCAGCCCACAGGGAAGTAGGTCACCCCTCCACTTT. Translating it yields CASSPQGSRSPLHF.

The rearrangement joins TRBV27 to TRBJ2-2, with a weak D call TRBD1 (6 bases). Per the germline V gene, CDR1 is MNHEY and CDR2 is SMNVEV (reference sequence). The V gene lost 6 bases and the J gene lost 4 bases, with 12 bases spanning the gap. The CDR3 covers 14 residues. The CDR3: CASRTGQGTGELFF. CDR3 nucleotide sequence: TGTGCCAGCAGAACAGGGCAAGGCACCGGGGAGCTGTTTTTT.

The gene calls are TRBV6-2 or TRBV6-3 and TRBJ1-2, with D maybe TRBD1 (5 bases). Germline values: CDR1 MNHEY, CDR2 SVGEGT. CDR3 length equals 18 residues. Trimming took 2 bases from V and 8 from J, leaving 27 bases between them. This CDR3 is CASSYPENVGAHLRGYTF. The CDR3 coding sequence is TGTGCCAGCAGTTACCCAGAAAATGTAGGGGCCCATCTTCGGGGCTACACCTTC.

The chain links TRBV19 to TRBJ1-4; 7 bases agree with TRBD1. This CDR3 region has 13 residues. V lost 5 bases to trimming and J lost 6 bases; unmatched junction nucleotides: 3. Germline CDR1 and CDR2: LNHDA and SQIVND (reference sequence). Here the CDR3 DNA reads TGTGCCAGTAGTCCCGGGACAGATGAAAAACTGTTTTTT. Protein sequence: CASSPGTDEKLFF.

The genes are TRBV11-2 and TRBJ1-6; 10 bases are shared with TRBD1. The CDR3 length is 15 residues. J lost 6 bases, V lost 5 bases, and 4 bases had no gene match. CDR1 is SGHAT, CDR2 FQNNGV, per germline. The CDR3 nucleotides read TGTGCCAGCAGCAAGACAGGGGGCGGTAATTCACCCCTCCACTTT. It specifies CASSKTGGGNSPLHF.

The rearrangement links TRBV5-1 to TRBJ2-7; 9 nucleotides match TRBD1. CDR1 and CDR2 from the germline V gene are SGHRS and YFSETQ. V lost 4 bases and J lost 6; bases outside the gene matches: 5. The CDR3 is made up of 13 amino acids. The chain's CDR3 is CASSPGQGIEQYF. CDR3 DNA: TGCGCCAGCAGCCCGGGACAGGGCATCGAGCAGTACTTC. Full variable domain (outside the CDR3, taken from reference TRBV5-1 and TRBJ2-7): KAGVTQTPRYLIKTRGQQVTLSCSPISGHRSVSWYQQTPGQGLQFLFEYFSETQRNKGNFPGRFSGRQFSNSRSEMNVSTLELGDSALYLCASSPGQGIEQYFGPGTRLTVT.

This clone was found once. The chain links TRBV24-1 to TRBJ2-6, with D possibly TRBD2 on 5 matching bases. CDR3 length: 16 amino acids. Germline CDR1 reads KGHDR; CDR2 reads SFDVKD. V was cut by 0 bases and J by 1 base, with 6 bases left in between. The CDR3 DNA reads TGTGCCACCAGTGATTTGGAGGGATCTGGGGCCAACGTCCTGACTTTC. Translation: CATSDLEGSGANVLTF.

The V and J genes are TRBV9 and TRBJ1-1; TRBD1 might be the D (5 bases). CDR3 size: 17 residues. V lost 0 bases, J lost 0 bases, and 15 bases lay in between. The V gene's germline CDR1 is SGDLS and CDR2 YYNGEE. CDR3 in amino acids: CASSVGGGHGLNTEAFF. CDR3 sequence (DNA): TGTGCCAGCAGCGTAGGGGGCGGACACGGATTGAACACTGAAGCTTTCTTT.

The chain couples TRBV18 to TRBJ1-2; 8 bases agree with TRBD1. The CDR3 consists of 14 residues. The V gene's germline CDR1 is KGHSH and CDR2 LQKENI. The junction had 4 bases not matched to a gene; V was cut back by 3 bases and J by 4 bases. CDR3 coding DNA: TGTGCCAGCTCACCGACAGGGGACGCCTATGGCTACACCTTC. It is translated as CASSPTGDAYGYTF.

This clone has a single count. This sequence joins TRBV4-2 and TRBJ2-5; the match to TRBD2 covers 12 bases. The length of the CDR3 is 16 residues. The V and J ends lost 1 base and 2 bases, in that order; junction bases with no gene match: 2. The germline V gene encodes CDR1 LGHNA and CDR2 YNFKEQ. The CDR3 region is CASSQVLAGGQETQYF. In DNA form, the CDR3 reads TGTGCCAGCAGCCAAGTCCTAGCGGGGGGGCAAGAGACCCAGTACTTC.

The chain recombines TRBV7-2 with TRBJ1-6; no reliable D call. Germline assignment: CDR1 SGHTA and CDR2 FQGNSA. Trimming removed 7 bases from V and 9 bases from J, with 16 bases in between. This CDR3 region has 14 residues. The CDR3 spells CASTPTGGSSPLHF. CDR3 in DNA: TGTGCCAGCACCCCGACGGGAGGGAGTTCACCCCTCCACTTT.

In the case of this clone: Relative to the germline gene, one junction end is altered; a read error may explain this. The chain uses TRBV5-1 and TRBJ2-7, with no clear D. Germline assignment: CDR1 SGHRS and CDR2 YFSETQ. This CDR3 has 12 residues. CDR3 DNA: TGCGCCAGCAGTTTGGAGAGCTACGAGCAGTACTTC. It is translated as CASSLESYEQYF.

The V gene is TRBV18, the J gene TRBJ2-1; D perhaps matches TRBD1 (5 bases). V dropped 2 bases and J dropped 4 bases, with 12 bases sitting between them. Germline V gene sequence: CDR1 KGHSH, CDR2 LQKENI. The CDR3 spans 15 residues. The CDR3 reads CASSPGAQEYNEQFF. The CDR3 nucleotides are TGTGCCAGCTCACCAGGAGCACAGGAGTACAATGAGCAGTTCTTC.

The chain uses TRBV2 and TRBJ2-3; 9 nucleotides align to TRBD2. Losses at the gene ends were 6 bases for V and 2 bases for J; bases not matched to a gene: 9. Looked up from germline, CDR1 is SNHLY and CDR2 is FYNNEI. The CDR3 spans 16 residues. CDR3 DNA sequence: TGTGCCAGCAGCGACCCGTCTAGCGGGATCACAGATACGCAGTATTTT. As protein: CASSDPSSGITDTQYF.

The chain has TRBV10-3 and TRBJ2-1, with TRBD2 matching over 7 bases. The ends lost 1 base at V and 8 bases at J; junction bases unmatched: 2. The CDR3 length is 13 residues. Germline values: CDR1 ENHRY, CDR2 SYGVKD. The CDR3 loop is CAISEFGGDEQFF. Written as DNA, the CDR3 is TGTGCCATCAGTGAGTTTGGGGGGGATGAGCAGTTCTTC.

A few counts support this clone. CDR3 nucleotides: TGTGCCTGGAGTGATACAGGGTTAGGGACCGGGGAGCTGTTTTTT. Amino acids: CAWSDTGLGTGELFF. The chain combines TRBV30 with TRBJ2-2; tentatively, D is TRBD1 (6 bases). Germline V gene data show CDR1 as GTSNPN and CDR2 as SVGIG (reference sequence). Trimming pared 1 base from V and 5 bases from J, leaving 14 bases between. This CDR3 spans 15 amino acids. Based on the CDR3 plus reference TRBV30 and TRBJ2-2, the full variable domain is SQTIHQWPATLVQPVGSPLSLECTVEGTSNPNLYWYRQAAGRGLQLLFYSVGIGQISSEVPQNLSASRPQDRQFILSSKKLLLSDSGFYLCAWSDTGLGTGELFFGEGSRLTVL.

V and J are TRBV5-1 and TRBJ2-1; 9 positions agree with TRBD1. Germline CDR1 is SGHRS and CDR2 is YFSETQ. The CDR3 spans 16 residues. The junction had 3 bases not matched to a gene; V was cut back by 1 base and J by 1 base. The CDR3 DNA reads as TGCGCCAGCAGCTTGCAGACAGGGGGTTCCTACAATGAGCAGTTCTTC. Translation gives CASSLQTGGSYNEQFF.